The 3 T cell receptor beta chains presented below share a single source sample, sequenced in a study of blood T cells in healthy people across ages. Combining a sample-barcoded 5' primer with a J-beta primer mix, a second PCR ran for roughly 7 to 11 cycles. In TCRdb, the 5' RACE reads were re-called with MiXCR into one record per CDR3 protein. Of some 1,800,000 distinct CDR3 sequences in the sample, about two fifths are singletons; the top ten hold 23%. Material for sequencing was blood. The receptors come from a human donor in good health.

Only a few counts were recorded for this clonotype. This rearrangement joins TRBV6-6 to TRBJ2-1; tentative D call: TRBD2 (5 bases). This CDR3 is 12 amino acids long. The V end was cut by 6 bases, the J end by 15 bases, with 18 bases between. CDR1 is MNHNY, CDR2 SVGAGI, per germline (reference sequence). This chain's CDR3 is CASSKDWLWRFF. The CDR3 DNA reads TGTGCCAGCAGCAAGGACTGGTTGTGGAGGTTCTTC.

This clonotype was seen only once. V usage is TRBV20-1 and J usage is TRBJ1-2; tentative D call: TRBD1 (6 bases). Germline CDR1 reads DFQATT; CDR2 reads SNEGSKA (reference sequence). The CDR3 covers 11 residues. The V end was cut by 8 bases, the J end by 7 bases, with 14 bases between. The CDR3 DNA reads TGCAGTCCAGGGGTTTCTGTTGGCTACACCTTC. It codes for CSPGVSVGYTF.

The chain has TRBV4-1 and TRBJ1-6, with TRBD1 as a possible D gene (5 bases). The CDR3 has 15 amino acids. Trimming took 2 bases from V and 7 from J, leaving 12 bases between them. The germline CDR1 and CDR2 sequences are MGHRA and YSYEKL. This CDR3 reads CASSQIGTGNSPLHF. In DNA, the CDR3 is TGCGCCAGCAGCCAAATAGGGACGGGGAATTCACCCCTCCACTTT.